This TCR beta chain stems from a study of metastatic and nonmetastatic thyroid tumors. Study information: Peripheral blood and tumor or nodule samples from malignant and benign thyroid patients were compared.

This clone was recorded a few times. No antigen is known for it. As processed by the authors: A papillary thyroid cancer distant-metastasis classifier was built from CDR3 differences across clinicopathological groups. TCRdb reanalyzed the PCR reads via MiXCR. TCRdb's processing, not the authors' own work, is the source of the V and J calls. The table lists 25,000 to 35,000 clones, around 15% of them singletons. General study findings and limits: Versus benign nodules, malignant thyroid tumors reportedly had significantly higher TCR beta diversity, in blood and tumor.

No treatment of any kind had been given to any patient before thyroid surgery. CDR1 is SGHDT and CDR2 is YYEEEE in the germline V gene. V was shortened by 0 bases and J by 0 bases, with 5 bases between the two germline ends. The CDR3 totals 14 residues. This clonotype originated in a female donor with papillary thyroid cancer or a benign thyroid nodule (not recorded which). Some clones in this sample may be carry-over from other donors' samples. This chain connects TRBV5-6 to TRBJ2-3; D remains unclear. Sample: blood. As DNA, the CDR3 is TGTGCCAGCAGCTTGGAGAGTAGCACAGATACGCAGTATTTT. Its protein is CASSLESSTDTQYF.